Listed below are T cell receptor beta chains from one sample, sequenced in a study of T cells in narcolepsy. The protocol was immunoSEQ multiplex PCR, while the TCRdb copy is restricted to in-frame clones and leaves out a portion. Among tens of thousands of clones listed, 75% to 85% were seen once. Sequenced sample: memory (CD45RA-) CD4+ T cells from blood. Receptors were obtained from a human donor in good health. Each CDR3 is given with its conserved first and last residue. The order of the fields is J gene, V gene, clone size, CDR3 length, D gene, CDR3 protein, CDR3 DNA. The D gene is left open where the match is weak. Size tells how often a clone was seen (once, few, many) or the class of an expanded clone, and some rows leave it out.

>TRBJ1-6|TRBV4-3|NA|14|NA
CASSQASADSPLHF
TGCGCCAGCAGCCAAGCGTCAGCAGATTCACCCCTCCACTTT
>TRBJ2-7|TRBV28|few|15|TRBD1
CASSLLTGGPNEQYF
TGTGCCAGCAGTTTACTTACAGGGGGGCCAAACGAGCAGTACTTC
>TRBJ1-5|TRBV16|NA|15|NA
CASSRDGDSNQPQHF
TGTGCCAGCAGCCGGGACGGGGACAGCAATCAGCCCCAGCATTTT
>TRBJ2-1|TRBV4-3|once|16|TRBD1
CASSQLRDRVENEQFF
TGCGCCAGCAGCCAACTCCGGGACAGAGTCGAGAATGAGCAGTTCTTC
>TRBJ1-2|TRBV5-6|NA|15|NA
CASSLVVAGSYGYTF
TGTGCCAGCAGCTTGGTTGTAGCGGGGAGCTATGGCTACACCTTC
>TRBJ2-3|TRBV5-1|NA|14|NA
CASSLGLGADTQYF
TGCGCCAGCAGCTTGGGGCTGGGGGCTGATACGCAGTATTTT
>TRBJ2-1|TRBV6-5|NA|14|NA
CASSYMGGYNEQFF
TGTGCCAGCAGTTACATGGGGGGATACAATGAGCAGTTCTTC
>TRBJ2-3|TRBV6-5|NA|14|NA
CASSLDTSTDTQYF
TGTGCCAGCAGTTTGGACACTAGCACAGATACGCAGTATTTT
>TRBJ2-6|TRBV7-2|NA|14|NA
CASSLKGGANVLTF
TGTGCCAGCAGCTTAAAGGGCGGGGCCAACGTCCTGACTTTC
>TRBJ2-5|TRBV18|NA|11|NA
CASSPEETQYF
TGTGCCAGCTCACCCGAGGAGACCCAGTACTTC
>TRBJ2-7|TRBV7-9|NA|18|TRBD1
CASSLARTGQRSSWEQYF
TGTGCCAGCAGCCTAGCAAGGACGGGACAGCGGTCCTCCTGGGAGCAGTACTTC
>TRBJ1-2|TRBV6-5|NA|14|TRBD1
CASSPGQGNYGYTF
TGTGCCAGCAGTCCGGGACAGGGTAACTATGGCTACACCTTC
>TRBJ2-6|TRBV7-3|NA|15|NA
CASSHEGSGANVLTF
TGTGCCAGCAGCCACGAGGGCTCTGGGGCCAACGTCCTGACTTTC
>TRBJ2-1|TRBV5-6|NA|15|TRBD2
CASSLKAGGRDEQFF
TGTGCCAGCAGCTTGAAAGCGGGAGGGAGGGATGAGCAGTTCTTC
>TRBJ2-3|TRBV7-3|NA|16|TRBD2
CASSLTSGRAQDTQYF
TGTGCCAGCAGCTTAACGTCCGGGAGGGCCCAAGATACGCAGTATTTT
>TRBJ1-1|TRBV28|NA|13|NA
CASSPYGSLEAFF
TGTGCCAGCAGTCCCTATGGATCCCTTGAAGCTTTCTTT
>TRBJ2-5|TRBV7-2|NA|15|TRBD2
CASSQHGGYQETQYF
TGTGCCAGCAGCCAGCACGGGGGGTACCAAGAGACCCAGTACTTC
>TRBJ2-5|TRBV18|NA|15|TRBD2
CASSPASAGAGTQYF
TGTGCCAGCTCACCTGCCTCAGCGGGAGCGGGGACCCAGTACTTC
>TRBJ2-3|TRBV5-5|NA|16|TRBD2
CASSLKRGVGTDTQYF
TGTGCCAGCAGCTTAAAGCGGGGGGTCGGCACAGATACGCAGTATTTT
>TRBJ1-2|TRBV5-1|NA|16|NA
CASSPRASGANYGYTF
TGCGCCAGCAGCCCAAGAGCGTCTGGAGCTAACTATGGCTACACCTTC
>TRBJ2-1|TRBV5-4|NA|13|TRBD2
CASSVGLGNEQFF
TGTGCCAGCAGCGTGGGACTAGGCAATGAGCAGTTCTTC
>TRBJ2-1|TRBV2|NA|13|NA
CASSSGGAREQFF
TGTGCCAGCAGTTCTGGGGGAGCAAGGGAGCAGTTCTTC
>TRBJ2-7|TRBV7-2|NA|15|NA
CASSSSRGGSYEQYF
TGTGCCAGCAGCTCTTCGCGCGGTGGATCATACGAGCAGTACTTC
>TRBJ1-1|TRBV4-1|NA|15|TRBD1
CASSQEGQGSYQAFF
TGCGCCAGCAGCCAAGAGGGACAGGGAAGTTACCAAGCTTTCTTT
>TRBJ2-2|TRBV28|NA|20|NA
CASSSARRGSRPANTGELFF
TGTGCCAGCAGTTCCGCCCGACGGGGTTCTCGGCCGGCGAACACCGGGGAGCTGTTTTTT
>TRBJ2-5|TRBV5-1|NA|14|NA
CASSPAGSPGTQYF
TGCGCCAGCAGCCCGGCAGGATCTCCTGGGACCCAGTACTTC
>TRBJ1-5|TRBV29-1|NA|14|NA
CSVGWSGNNQPQHF
TGCAGCGTTGGTTGGTCAGGAAACAATCAGCCCCAGCATTTT
>TRBJ2-1|TRBV4-3|NA|15|TRBD1
CASSRGTGGFNEQFF
TGCGCCAGCAGCCGAGGGACAGGGGGCTTCAATGAGCAGTTCTTC
>TRBJ1-5|TRBV12-5|NA|13|NA
CASGLGGHQPQHF
TGTGCTAGTGGACTGGGGGGGCATCAGCCCCAGCATTTT
>TRBJ1-6|TRBV5-4|NA|14|NA
CASSFGGGNSPLHF
TGTGCCAGCAGCTTTGGGGGAGGTAATTCACCCCTCCACTTT
>TRBJ2-1|TRBV2|NA|15|TRBD2
CASSELASGSREQFF
TGTGCCAGCAGTGAATTGGCTAGCGGGAGCCGTGAGCAGTTCTTC
>TRBJ1-1|TRBV6-1|few|12|NA
CASTESGPEAFF
TGTGCCAGCACCGAAAGCGGTCCTGAAGCTTTCTTT
>TRBJ1-5|TRBV6-1|once|13|NA
CASSQQGNQPQHF
TGTGCCAGCAGCCAACAGGGTAATCAGCCCCAGCATTTT
>TRBJ1-6|TRBV7-2|NA|17|TRBD1
CASSLGTGAAANSPLHF
TGTGCCAGCAGCCTCGGAACAGGGGCCGCCGCAAATTCACCCCTCCACTTT
>TRBJ2-3|TRBV7-3|NA|14|NA
CASSQGTHTDTQYF
TGTGCCAGCAGCCAAGGGACTCACACAGATACGCAGTATTTT
>TRBJ2-7|TRBV25-1|NA|14|NA
CASSVGTLSYEQYF
TGTGCCAGCAGTGTTGGGACTCTCTCCTACGAGCAGTACTTC
>TRBJ1-1|TRBV29-1|NA|14|NA
CSGGGSLGETEAFF
TGCAGCGGGGGGGGTAGCCTTGGTGAAACTGAAGCTTTCTTT
>TRBJ2-5|TRBV19|NA|13|NA
CASSMSGPETQYF
TGTGCCAGTAGTATGTCGGGGCCAGAGACCCAGTACTTC
>TRBJ2-7|TRBV13|NA|16|TRBD2
CASSWTSGGSSYEQYF
TGTGCCAGCAGCTGGACTAGCGGGGGCTCCTCCTACGAGCAGTACTTC
>TRBJ2-1|TRBV27|NA|13|NA
CASSLGGYNEQFF
TGTGCCAGCAGTTTAGGGGGCTACAATGAGCAGTTCTTC
>TRBJ1-5|TRBV18|NA|14|TRBD1
CASRGQGIFQPQHF
TGTGCCAGTAGGGGACAGGGGATTTTTCAGCCCCAGCATTTT
>TRBJ2-1|TRBV7-9|few|16|NA
CASSSRIGKSYNEQFF
TGTGCCAGCAGCTCTCGTATAGGGAAGTCCTACAATGAGCAGTTCTTC
>TRBJ1-6|TRBV2|NA|15|TRBD1
CASRPQGNYNSPLHF
TGTGCCAGCAGACCACAGGGGAATTATAATTCACCCCTCCACTTT
>TRBJ2-3|TRBV4-1|NA|17|NA
CASSQITGSGSTDTQYF
TGCGCCAGCAGCCAAATTACGGGGAGCGGTAGCACAGATACGCAGTATTTT
>TRBJ2-1|TRBV5-1|NA|15|NA
CASSFWGSSYNEQFF
TGCGCCAGCAGCTTCTGGGGAAGCTCCTACAATGAGCAGTTCTTC
>TRBJ2-7|TRBV29-1|NA|15|TRBD2
CSANLASGMGYEQYF
TGCAGCGCGAATCTGGCTAGCGGGATGGGGTACGAGCAGTACTTC
>TRBJ1-1|TRBV7-3|NA|14|NA
CASSLTAGHTEAFF
TGTGCCAGCAGCTTAACGGCGGGGCACACTGAAGCTTTCTTT
>TRBJ2-7|TRBV5-4|NA|14|TRBD1
CASNADRGVYEQYF
TGTGCCAGCAACGCGGACAGGGGGGTATACGAGCAGTACTTC
>TRBJ2-7|TRBV6-5|NA|13|TRBD1
CASKPGTGYEQYF
TGTGCCAGCAAACCCGGGACAGGCTACGAGCAGTACTTC
>TRBJ2-5|TRBV5-1|few|16|TRBD2
CASSMGASGGQETQYF
TGCGCCAGCAGCATGGGGGCTAGCGGGGGCCAAGAGACCCAGTACTTC
>TRBJ2-3|TRBV4-2|NA|17|TRBD2
CASSQALAGGTTDTQYF
TGTGCCAGCAGCCAAGCCCTAGCGGGGGGTACGACAGATACGCAGTATTTT
>TRBJ2-5|TRBV2|NA|12|NA
CASTVRQETQYF
TGTGCCAGCACTGTCAGGCAAGAGACCCAGTACTTC
>TRBJ2-6|TRBV5-6|NA|17|NA
CASSLAGHRRGANVLTF
TGTGCCAGCAGCTTGGCGGGACATAGGCGAGGGGCCAACGTCCTGACTTTC
>TRBJ2-5|TRBV7-9|NA|16|TRBD2
CASSLRASGVQETQYF
TGTGCCAGCAGCTTGAGGGCTAGCGGGGTACAAGAGACCCAGTACTTC
>TRBJ1-1|TRBV18|once|14|TRBD1
CASSPQGDGTEAFF
TGTGCCAGCTCACCTCAGGGGGATGGTACTGAAGCTTTCTTT
>TRBJ2-3|TRBV2|few|11|NA
CASSLSGTQYF
TGTGCCAGCAGTCTTAGTGGTACGCAGTATTTT
>TRBJ1-2|TRBV25-1|NA|14|NA
CASSAATGPYGYTF
TGTGCCAGCAGTGCCGCTACGGGGCCGTATGGCTACACCTTC
>TRBJ2-7|TRBV11-2|NA|14|TRBD1
CASSKDRGPYEQYF
TGTGCCAGCAGTAAGGACAGGGGACCCTACGAGCAGTACTTC
>TRBJ2-5|TRBV15|NA|17|TRBD1
CATSFGGQGGGQETQYF
TGTGCCACCAGCTTCGGAGGACAGGGGGGGGGACAAGAGACCCAGTACTTC